The present T cell receptor (beta chain) was sequenced within a study of blood T cell repertoires in COVID-19. Study information: Specimens from acute and convalescent COVID-19 originated in the United States, Italy and Spain. In each case, the material was cDNA or gDNA derived from T cells, B-cell-depleted T cells, or PBMCs.

This clone was seen a single time. The germline gives CDR1 SGHAT, CDR2 FQNNGV. J gave up 2 bases and V 1 base, and 3 bases lay outside the gene matches. This CDR3 spans 15 amino acids. Those enrolled in Seattle joined during active infection and were followed longitudinally afterward. In the authors' methods: Reference gene primers were amplified, and this amplification served to estimate nucleated cell counts. TCRdb's table, derived via immunoSEQ multiplex PCR, lists solely in-frame clones and lacks some. V, J and clone size are taken as reported in that table, and D and trimming were inferred from the DNA itself. The table shows around 360,000 clones, with approximately 87% occurring only once.

The specimen sequenced was peripheral blood. The chain carries TRBV11-2 and TRBJ2-7, with 9 bases fitting TRBD2. This sequence was found in a woman in her twenties or thirties with COVID-19, enrolled during active disease. The CDR3, as DNA: TGTGCCAGCAGCTTAGGTAGCGGGGGACCCTACGAGCAGTACTTC. Encoded protein: CASSLGSGGPYEQYF.